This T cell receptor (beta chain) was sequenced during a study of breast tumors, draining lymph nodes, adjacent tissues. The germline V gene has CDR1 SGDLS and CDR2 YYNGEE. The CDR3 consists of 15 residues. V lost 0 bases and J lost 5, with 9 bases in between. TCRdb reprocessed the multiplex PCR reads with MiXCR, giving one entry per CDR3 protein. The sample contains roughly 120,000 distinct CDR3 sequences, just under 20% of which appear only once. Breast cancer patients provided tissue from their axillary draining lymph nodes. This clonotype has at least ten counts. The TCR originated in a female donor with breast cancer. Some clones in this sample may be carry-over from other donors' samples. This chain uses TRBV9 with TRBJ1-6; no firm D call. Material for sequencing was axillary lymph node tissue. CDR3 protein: CASSVGGSNNSPLHF. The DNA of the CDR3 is TGTGCCAGCAGCGTAGGTGGCAGTAATAATTCACCCCTCCACTTT.